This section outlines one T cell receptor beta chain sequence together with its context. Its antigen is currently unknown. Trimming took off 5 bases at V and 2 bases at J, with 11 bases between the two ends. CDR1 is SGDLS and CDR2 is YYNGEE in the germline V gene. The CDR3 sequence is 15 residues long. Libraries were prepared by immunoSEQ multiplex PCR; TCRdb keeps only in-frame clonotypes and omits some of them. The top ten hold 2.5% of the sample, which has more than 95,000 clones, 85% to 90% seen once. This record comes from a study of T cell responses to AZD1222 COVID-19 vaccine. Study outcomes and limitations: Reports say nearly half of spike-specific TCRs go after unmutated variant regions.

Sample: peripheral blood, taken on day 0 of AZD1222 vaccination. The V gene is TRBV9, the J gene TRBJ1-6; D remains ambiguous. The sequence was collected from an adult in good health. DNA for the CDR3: TGTGCCAGCAGTGAAGGTAGCACCTATAATTCACCCCTCCACTTT. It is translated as CASSEGSTYNSPLHF.